A selection of T cell receptor beta chains follows, all from one sample in a study of control samples from healthy donors and cancer patients. Using immunoSEQ multiplex PCR, the repertoire was profiled, and TCRdb retains in-frame clones only, with some absent. Of 120,000 or so clones in the sample, around 90% were seen once. The specimen sequenced was blood. The receptors shown here come from a middle-aged man in good health. Both conserved end residues are part of each CDR3. D genes are given only for firm matches. Size is stated for part of the rows, as once, few or many counts, or as a class when the clone is expanded.

>15|TRBD1|.|TRBJ1-3|TRBV7-8
CASSSYTGAGNTIYF
TGTGCCAGCAGCTCATATACAGGGGCCGGAAACACCATATATTTT
>16|TRBD1|.|TRBJ2-1|TRBV29-1
CSVALLDRGLYNEQFF
TGCAGCGTGGCCCTCTTGGACAGGGGGCTGTACAATGAGCAGTTCTTC
>16|TRBD2|.|TRBJ2-1|TRBV14
CASRGVAGDSYNEQFF
TGTGCCAGCCGGGGGGTAGCGGGGGACTCCTACAATGAGCAGTTCTTC
>13|.|.|TRBJ2-7|TRBV19
CASSPGFGYEQYF
TGTGCCAGTAGTCCCGGTTTTGGCTACGAGCAGTACTTC
>15|.|once|TRBJ2-7|TRBV18
CASSPPERGNYEQYF
TGTGCCAGCTCACCACCCGAGAGGGGGAACTACGAGCAGTACTTC
>13|.|few|TRBJ1-5|TRBV7-9
CASSLSSEQPQHF
TGTGCCAGCAGCTTATCGTCCGAGCAGCCCCAGCATTTT
>17|TRBD2|.|TRBJ2-5|TRBV5-1
CASSLASGGMSVETQYF
TGCGCCAGCAGCTTGGCTAGCGGGGGGATGTCGGTAGAGACCCAGTACTTC
>16|TRBD2|.|TRBJ2-3|TRBV6-1
CASSETSAFRTDTQYF
TGTGCCAGCAGTGAAACTAGCGCTTTCCGCACAGATACGCAGTATTTT
>14|.|once|TRBJ2-3|TRBV3-1/TRBV3-2
CASSQETSRDTQYF
TGTGCCAGCAGCCAAGAAACTTCGCGAGATACGCAGTATTTT
>14|TRBD1|.|TRBJ2-7|TRBV5-1
CASTTGTGTYEQYF
TGCGCCAGCACTACGGGGACAGGGACCTACGAGCAGTACTTC
>13|.|.|TRBJ2-1|TRBV7-6
CASSRSSVGEQFF
TGTGCCAGCAGCCGATCTAGCGTGGGTGAGCAGTTCTTC
>14|TRBD1|.|TRBJ1-2|TRBV9
CASSGPGQDYGYTF
TGTGCCAGCAGCGGACCGGGACAGGACTATGGCTACACCTTC
>12|TRBD1|.|TRBJ1-2|TRBV11-3
CASSPRTGGYTF
TGTGCCAGCAGCCCTAGGACAGGTGGCTACACCTTC
>15|.|.|TRBJ2-7|TRBV18
CASSPQGPSSYEQYF
TGTGCCAGCTCTCCGCAGGGCCCGAGCTCCTACGAGCAGTACTTC
>14|.|.|TRBJ1-1|TRBV11-3
CASSLVRGGTEAFF
TGTGCCAGCAGCTTAGTCCGGGGCGGCACTGAAGCTTTCTTT
>12|.|once|TRBJ1-2|TRBV6-6
CASRPGESGYTF
TGTGCCAGCAGACCGGGGGAGTCTGGCTACACCTTC
>14|.|.|TRBJ1-1|TRBV6-5
CASRHFTGNTEAFF
TGTGCCAGCAGGCACTTCACGGGGAATACTGAAGCTTTCTTT
>15|.|.|TRBJ2-2|TRBV29-1
CSVGEVGAFTGELFF
TGCAGCGTGGGGGAAGTGGGGGCCTTCACCGGGGAGCTGTTTTTT
>14|.|.|TRBJ2-7|TRBV7-2
CASSFAQGGFEQYF
TGTGCCAGCAGCTTTGCACAGGGCGGTTTCGAGCAGTACTTC
>12|.|.|TRBJ1-5|TRBV12-3/TRBV12-4
CASSFRNQPQHF
TGTGCCAGCAGTTTTCGGAATCAGCCCCAGCATTTT
>17|.|.|TRBJ2-1|TRBV9
CASSMEAGSRLYNEQFF
TGTGCCAGCAGCATGGAGGCAGGATCTAGGTTATACAATGAGCAGTTCTTC
>14|TRBD2|.|TRBJ2-7|TRBV6-2/TRBV6-3
CASSYSLAAGEQYF
TGTGCCAGCAGTTATTCACTAGCGGCGGGGGAGCAGTACTTC
>15|.|.|TRBJ1-1|TRBV7-8
CASSPGRGGFTEAFF
TGTGCCAGCAGCCCGGGCCGGGGGGGCTTTACTGAAGCTTTCTTT
>14|.|.|TRBJ2-3|TRBV6-5
CASNLQGSTDTQYF
TGTGCCAGTAACCTACAGGGTAGCACAGATACGCAGTATTTT
>15|.|.|TRBJ2-5|TRBV4-1
CASSQDNAGQETQYF
TGCGCCAGCAGCCAAGATAATGCGGGGCAAGAGACCCAGTACTTC
>14|TRBD1|.|TRBJ1-5|TRBV2
CASSNDRAASSQHF
TGTGCCAGCAGTAACGACAGGGCCGCTTCGTCCCAGCATTTT
>14|.|once|TRBJ2-7|TRBV5-1
CASSLSRYSYEQYF
TGCGCCAGCAGCTTGAGCAGGTACTCCTACGAGCAGTACTTC
>15|.|.|TRBJ2-7|TRBV6-5
CASSGGWTGGDEQCF
TGTGCCAGCAGCGGCGGGTGGACAGGAGGGGACGAGCAGTGCTTC
>16|TRBD2|.|TRBJ2-5|TRBV6-2/TRBV6-3
CASSYWTSGGPKTQYF
TGTGCCAGCAGTTACTGGACTAGCGGGGGGCCGAAGACCCAGTACTTC
>14|TRBD1|few|TRBJ1-3|TRBV6-6
CASSRGQGGNTIYF
TGTGCCAGCAGCCGGGGACAGGGGGGAAACACCATATATTTT
>12|.|few|TRBJ1-2|TRBV11-3
CASSDRNYGYTF
TGTGCCAGCAGCGATCGGAACTATGGCTACACCTTC
>14|.|.|TRBJ1-1|TRBV10-3
CAISTTGKNTEAFF
TGTGCCATCAGCACCACTGGAAAAAACACTGAAGCTTTCTTT
>14|TRBD2|.|TRBJ2-3|TRBV24-1
CATRESGGLDTQYF
TGTGCCACCCGTGAGTCGGGGGGATTGGATACGCAGTATTTT
>16|.|many|TRBJ1-5|TRBV3-1/TRBV3-2
CARPTGEGRRNQPQHF
TGTGCCAGACCGACGGGGGAGGGGCGCCGCAATCAGCCCCAGCATTTT
>18|.|.|TRBJ1-5|TRBV4-1
CASSLTFRGSGGNQPQHF
TGCGCCAGCAGCCTGACTTTCCGAGGGAGCGGTGGCAATCAGCCCCAGCATTTT
>13|TRBD1|.|TRBJ2-5|TRBV12-3/TRBV12-4
CASSPGTEETQYF
TGTGCCAGCAGTCCCGGGACAGAAGAGACCCAGTACTTC
>13|.|.|TRBJ1-2|TRBV7-2
CASSLGRIRGYTF
TGTGCCAGCAGCTTAGGGCGGATTCGAGGCTACACCTTC
>13|.|.|TRBJ2-5|TRBV18
CASSPVPQAERYF
TGTGCCAGCTCACCAGTGCCGCAGGCCGAGCGGTACTTC
>15|TRBD1|.|TRBJ2-5|TRBV6-6
CASSNRDRGQETQYF
TGTGCCAGCAGTAATAGGGACAGGGGACAAGAGACCCAGTACTTC
>15|.|.|TRBJ1-1|TRBV25-1
CASSARGSGGTEAFF
TGTGCCAGCAGTGCAAGAGGTTCCGGGGGCACTGAAGCTTTCTTT
>12|.|.|TRBJ1-1|TRBV6-5
CASLSGNTEAFF
TGTGCCAGCCTTTCGGGAAACACTGAAGCTTTCTTT
>13|.|.|TRBJ1-4|TRBV15
CATSLGINEKLFF
TGTGCCACCAGCTTGGGGATTAATGAAAAACTGTTTTTT
>13|.|.|TRBJ1-1|TRBV12-3/TRBV12-4
CASRVSGSTEAFF
TGTGCCAGCAGAGTTTCAGGGTCCACTGAAGCTTTCTTT
>16|TRBD2|.|TRBJ2-5|TRBV5-1
CASSLGVLAGEETQYF
TGCGCCAGCAGCTTGGGGGTCTTGGCGGGGGAAGAGACCCAGTACTTC
>14|.|.|TRBJ2-5|TRBV28
CASSPDRRQETQYF
TGTGCCAGCAGTCCTGACAGGCGACAAGAGACCCAGTACTTC
>17|TRBD1|.|TRBJ1-2|TRBV5-6
CASSPPSRSGGGYGYTF
TGTGCCAGCAGCCCCCCTTCCAGGTCAGGGGGCGGCTATGGCTACACCTTC
>14|.|.|TRBJ2-7|TRBV20-1
CSASPGIKTYEQYF
TGCAGTGCTAGTCCGGGGATCAAAACCTACGAGCAGTACTTC
>15|TRBD1|.|TRBJ1-4|TRBV7-4
CASSSRDSNNEKLFF
TGTGCCAGCAGCTCACGGGACAGTAATAATGAAAAACTGTTTTTT
>16|.|.|TRBJ2-1|TRBV24-1
CATSDFGHAPYNEQFF
TGTGCCACCAGTGATTTCGGACACGCACCCTACAATGAGCAGTTCTTC
>15|TRBD1|.|TRBJ2-7|TRBV7-9
CASSSTDRVKGEQYF
TGTGCCAGCAGCTCCACGGACAGGGTCAAGGGCGAGCAGTACTTC
>15|TRBD2|.|TRBJ2-7|TRBV9
CASSATSGGDHEQYF
TGTGCCAGCAGCGCTACTAGCGGGGGGGACCACGAGCAGTACTTC
>14|.|once|TRBJ2-3|TRBV25-1
CASSPGRSTDTQYF
TGTGCCAGTTCACCAGGGCGAAGCACAGATACGCAGTATTTT
>14|.|.|TRBJ2-3|TRBV10-3
CAISGMGSTDTQYF
TGTGCCATCAGCGGGATGGGCAGCACAGATACGCAGTATTTT